Below, 21 T cell receptor beta chains from the same sample are listed, as sequenced in a study of blood T cell repertoires in COVID-19. Measured with immunoSEQ multiplex PCR; TCRdb has only the in-frame clones, and not every one. The sample includes 200,000 to 250,000 clones, approximately 86% of them seen just once. The sample comprised PBMCs or T cells enriched from blood (not recorded which). Receptors were obtained from a man aged 18 to 29 with acute COVID-19.

V and J are TRBV5-4 and TRBJ1-1; TRBD1 is a possible D gene (6 bases). Germline assignment: CDR1 SGHNT and CDR2 YYREEE (reference sequence). Between the trimmed V and J ends, which lost 6 bases and 4 bases, there was a span of 16 bases. The CDR3 totals 14 residues. The chain's CDR3 is CASNSAGGLTEAFF. The CDR3 DNA follows: TGTGCCAGCAACTCGGCGGGGGGGCTCACTGAAGCTTTCTTT.

The gene calls are TRBV3-1 (or the pseudogene TRBV3-2) and TRBJ1-1; D is possibly TRBD1 (6 bases). Germline values: CDR1 LGHDT, CDR2 YNNKEL (reference sequence). Trimming cost V 2 bases and J 2 bases, with 21 bases left between them. The CDR3 consists of 18 residues. CDR3: CASSQRSEWTEDNTEAFF. The CDR3 nucleotides read TGTGCCAGCAGCCAAAGATCGGAATGGACAGAGGATAACACTGAAGCTTTCTTT.

The CDR3 DNA follows: TGCAGCCTTGGTGGAGAAAATTACAATGAGCAGTTCTTC. Translated, it gives CSLGGENYNEQFF. The V and J genes are TRBV29-1 and TRBJ2-1; D call uncertain. There are 13 residues in the CDR3. The germline V gene has CDR1 SQVTM and CDR2 ANQGSEA. With 8 bases removed from V and 4 bases from J, the gap between germline ends came to 15 bases.

This chain connects TRBV30 to TRBJ2-1; 7 bases are shared with TRBD2. The germline V gene has CDR1 GTSNPN and CDR2 SVGIG (reference sequence). The length of the CDR3 is 15 residues. V lost 4 bases to trimming and J lost 2 bases; unmatched junction nucleotides: 8. CDR3 nucleotide sequence: TGTGCCTGGATGCGGACTAGTCTCGCCTACAATGAGCAGTTCTTC. It specifies CAWMRTSLAYNEQFF.

The chain combines TRBV4-2 with TRBJ2-1; 7 positions agree with TRBD2. The CDR3 extends over 17 amino acids. Germline CDR1 LGHNA, CDR2 YNFKEQ. Trimming cost V 0 bases and J 6 bases; bases outside gene matches: 11. CDR3 in DNA: TGTGCCAGCAGCCAAGATTGGGAGGGAGGGATTCGCAATGAGCAGTTCTTC. Translating gives CASSQDWEGGIRNEQFF.

The chain uses TRBV9 and TRBJ1-1, with a weak D call TRBD1 (5 bases). V was pared by 4 bases and J by 5 bases, with 9 bases between. The CDR3 consists of 12 residues. Germline lookup yields CDR1 SGDLS and CDR2 YYNGEE. CDR3 DNA: TGTGCCAGCAGCATGGGGGGGACTGAAGCTTTCTTT. Its translation is CASSMGGTEAFF. Drawing the rest from reference TRBV9 and TRBJ1-1, the complete variable domain is DSGVTQTPKHLITATGQRVTLRCSPRSGDLSVYWYQQSLDQGLQFLIQYYNGEERAKGNILERFSAQQFPDLHSELNLSSLELGDSALYFCASSMGGTEAFFGQGTRLTVV.

The chain carries TRBV19 and TRBJ2-5, with 8 bases aligning to TRBD2. Looked up from germline, CDR1 is LNHDA and CDR2 is SQIVND (reference sequence). This CDR3 is built from 14 residues. Unmatched junction bases numbered 9, after V lost 7 bases and J lost 5 bases. The CDR3 loop is CASTLGAGAETQYF. The CDR3 bases are TGTGCCAGTACCTTAGGAGCGGGGGCGGAGACCCAGTACTTC.

The rearrangement links TRBV28 to TRBJ1-1, with TRBD1 identical over 8 bases. Trimming at V came to 3 bases and at J to 3 bases, leaving 21 bases not matched to a gene. This CDR3 spans 20 amino acids. Germline V CDR1 and CDR2: MDHEN, SYDVKM. The CDR3 sequence is CASSFPIIARGRSAHTEAFF. The CDR3 nucleotides are TGTGCCAGCAGTTTTCCCATCATTGCCAGGGGGCGTTCAGCGCACACTGAAGCTTTCTTT. Variable domain in full (rest from reference TRBV28 and TRBJ1-1): DVKVTQSSRYLVKRTGEKVFLECVQDMDHENMFWYRQDPGLGLRLIYFSYDVKMKEKGDIPEGYSVSREKKERFSLILESASTNQTSMYLCASSFPIIARGRSAHTEAFFGQGTRLTVV.

The chain recombines TRBV21-1 with TRBJ2-3; the table's TRBD2 call for D was not verified on the DNA. TRBV21-1 is flagged as a pseudogene. This CDR3 is built from 14 residues. The CDR3 DNA reads as TGTGCCAGCAGCAATAGCGGGCTAACAGATACGCAGTATTTT. This encodes CASSNSGLTDTQYF.

CDR3 nucleotides: TGCGCCAGCAGCCACTACGGGGGACTCAACACCGGGGAGCTGTTTTTT. Its protein is CASSHYGGLNTGELFF. The V and J genes are TRBV4-1 and TRBJ2-2; TRBD2 is a possible D gene (6 bases). Germline loops: CDR1 MGHRA, CDR2 YSYEKL. Between the trimmed V and J ends, which lost 3 bases and 2 bases, there was a span of 13 bases. CDR3 size: 16 residues.

The chain joins TRBV9 to TRBJ2-1; D is unclear. Trimming removed 2 bases from V and 5 bases from J, with 11 bases in between. Germline CDR1 reads SGDLS; CDR2 reads YYNGEE. CDR3 length: 14 residues. The CDR3 DNA follows: TGTGCCAGCAGCGTGGCAGACTCAAACAATGAGCAGTTCTTC. This translates into CASSVADSNNEQFF.

This clone has just a few counts. The chain combines TRBV27 with TRBJ2-1; 7 bases fit TRBD1. Germline CDR1 reads MNHEY; CDR2 reads SMNVEV (reference sequence). V trimming: 2 bases; J trimming: 2 bases; junction bases outside the gene matches: 0. The CDR3 loop spans 14 amino acids. In DNA form, the CDR3 reads TGTGCCAGCAGTTTACAGGGGGCCTACAATGAGCAGTTCTTC. It encodes CASSLQGAYNEQFF.

J is TRBJ2-1 and V is TRBV11-3, with 7 bases lining up with TRBD2. This CDR3 contains 16 residues. J lost 0 bases, V lost 1 base, and 3 bases had no gene match. From germline, CDR1 is SGHNT and CDR2 YENEEA. The CDR3 region has the DNA TGTGCCAGCAGCTTAGCGGGGGGAAGCTCCTACAATGAGCAGTTCTTC. Translation: CASSLAGGSSYNEQFF.

This chain uses TRBV5-4 with TRBJ2-2, with D perhaps matching TRBD2 (6 bases). This CDR3 contains 17 residues. With 0 bases removed from V and 1 base from J, the gap between germline ends came to 13 bases. From germline, CDR1 is SGHNT and CDR2 YYREEE (reference sequence). CDR3 nucleotide sequence: TGTGCCAGCAGCTTGGTACCGGGAGTGAGGAACACCGGGGAGCTGTTTTTT. It encodes CASSLVPGVRNTGELFF.

The chain couples TRBV28 to TRBJ2-2; D might be TRBD1 (6 bases). Germline V gene lookup returns CDR1 MDHEN and CDR2 SYDVKM. V lost 7 bases, J lost 1 base, and 10 bases lay in between. The CDR3 has 14 amino acids. Written as DNA, the CDR3 is TGTGCCAGCATCGAGACAGGGAACACCGGGGAGCTGTTTTTT. Encoded protein: CASIETGNTGELFF.

The CDR3 sequence: CASTPTSTSYEQYF. For the CDR3, the DNA is TGCGCCAGCACCCCGACAAGCACTAGCTACGAGCAGTACTTC. The V gene is TRBV5-1, the J gene TRBJ2-7; D possibly corresponds to TRBD2 (5 bases). Germline values: CDR1 SGHRS, CDR2 YFSETQ. The CDR3 loop spans 14 amino acids. Trimming removed 6 bases at V and 3 bases at J, with 16 bases between.

Of note for this clone: The same CDR3 can be traced to other DNA sequences in this sample. The genes are TRBV27 and TRBJ2-1; 14 nucleotides align to TRBD2. The trim removed 5 bases at V and 7 bases at J, leaving 4 bases unmatched. The germline V gene has CDR1 MNHEY and CDR2 SMNVEV (reference sequence). This CDR3 spans 15 amino acids. CDR3: CASSPGTSGRNEQFF. The CDR3 nucleotides are TGTGCCAGCAGTCCGGGGACTAGCGGGAGAAATGAGCAGTTCTTC.

This clone came up once. V usage is TRBV18 and J usage is TRBJ2-5; tentatively, D is TRBD2 (7 bases). The V and J ends lost 1 base and 2 bases respectively, with 20 bases between them. This CDR3 has 18 residues. CDR1 and CDR2 (germline): KGHSH, LQKENI. CDR3 DNA sequence: TGTGCCAGCTCACCACGGGTCTCGGGGGGCTATCCTCAAGAGACCCAGTACTTC. As protein: CASSPRVSGGYPQETQYF.

The V and J genes are TRBV19 and TRBJ1-1; D gene unclear. The CDR3 totals 13 residues. V dropped 2 bases and J dropped 6 bases, with 10 bases sitting between them. Germline loops: CDR1 LNHDA, CDR2 SQIVND (reference sequence). CDR3 protein: CASSITGMAEAFF. DNA of the CDR3: TGTGCCAGTAGTATAACGGGGATGGCTGAAGCTTTCTTT.

The J gene is TRBJ1-5, the V gene TRBV19; 7 nucleotides agree with TRBD1. Germline V gene lookup returns CDR1 LNHDA and CDR2 SQIVND (reference sequence). The CDR3 consists of 18 residues. The junction had 13 bases not matched to a gene; V was cut back by 1 base and J by 4 bases. The CDR3, as DNA: TGTGCCAGTAGTATAGTTAAGGGGGCGAGGGGTTATAATCAGCCCCAGCATTTT. Translated: CASSIVKGARGYNQPQHF.

V usage is TRBV13 and J usage is TRBJ2-1, with 15 bases aligning to TRBD2. Germline values: CDR1 PRHDT, CDR2 FYEKMQ (reference sequence). The CDR3 spans 15 residues. The J segment lost 8 bases and the V segment lost 5 bases, leaving 4 bases of the junction unmatched. CDR3 in DNA: TGTGCCAGCAGCCCTGGACTAGCGGGAGGGTATGAGCAGTTCTTC. This sequence encodes CASSPGLAGGYEQFF.